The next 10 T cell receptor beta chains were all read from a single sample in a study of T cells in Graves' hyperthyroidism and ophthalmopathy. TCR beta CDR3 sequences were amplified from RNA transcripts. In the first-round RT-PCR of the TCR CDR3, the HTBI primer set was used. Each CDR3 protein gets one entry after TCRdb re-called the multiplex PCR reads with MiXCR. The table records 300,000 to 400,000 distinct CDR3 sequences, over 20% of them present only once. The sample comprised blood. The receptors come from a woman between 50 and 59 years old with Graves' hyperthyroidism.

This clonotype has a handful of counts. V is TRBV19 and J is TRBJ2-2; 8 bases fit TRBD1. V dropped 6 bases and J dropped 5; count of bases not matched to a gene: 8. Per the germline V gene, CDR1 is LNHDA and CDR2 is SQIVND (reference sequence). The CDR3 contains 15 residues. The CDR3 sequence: CASREDREKTGELFF. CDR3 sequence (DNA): TGTGCCAGTAGGGAGGACAGGGAGAAAACCGGGGAGCTGTTTTTT.

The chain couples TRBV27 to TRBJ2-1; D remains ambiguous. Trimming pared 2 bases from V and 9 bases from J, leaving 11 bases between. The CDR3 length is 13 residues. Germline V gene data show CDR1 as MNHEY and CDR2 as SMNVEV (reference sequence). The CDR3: CASSLGFLGEQFF. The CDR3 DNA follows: TGTGCCAGCAGTTTAGGTTTTTTGGGTGAGCAGTTCTTC.

The CDR3 DNA reads TGTGCCAGCAGAGCCGGGAATTCACCCCTCCACTTT. Encoded protein: CASRAGNSPLHF. The chain uses TRBV6-1 and TRBJ1-6, with D unclear. V lost 6 bases to trimming and J lost 7 bases, with 7 bases between them. The CDR3 extends over 12 amino acids. The germline gives CDR1 MNHNS, CDR2 SASEGT.

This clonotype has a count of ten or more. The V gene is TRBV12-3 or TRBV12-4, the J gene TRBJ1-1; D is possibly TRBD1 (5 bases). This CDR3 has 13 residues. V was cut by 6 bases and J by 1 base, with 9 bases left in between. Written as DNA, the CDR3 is TGTGCCAGCAGATCACAGGCGAACACTGAAGCTTTCTTT. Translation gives CASRSQANTEAFF.

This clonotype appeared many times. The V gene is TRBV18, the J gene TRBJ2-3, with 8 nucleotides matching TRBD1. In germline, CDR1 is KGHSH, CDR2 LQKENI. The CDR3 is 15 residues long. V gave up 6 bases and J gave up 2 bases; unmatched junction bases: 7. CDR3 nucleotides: TGTGCCAGCTCGAAGCAGGGGGCGAACACAGATACGCAGTATTTT. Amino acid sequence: CASSKQGANTDTQYF.

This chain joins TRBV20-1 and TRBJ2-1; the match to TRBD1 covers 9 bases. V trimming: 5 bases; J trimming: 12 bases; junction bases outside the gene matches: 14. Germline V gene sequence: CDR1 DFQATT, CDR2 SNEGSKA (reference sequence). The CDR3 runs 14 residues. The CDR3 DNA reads TGCAGTGCTCACCCTCCGGGACAGGGAACGAGGCAGTTCTTC. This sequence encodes CSAHPPGQGTRQFF.

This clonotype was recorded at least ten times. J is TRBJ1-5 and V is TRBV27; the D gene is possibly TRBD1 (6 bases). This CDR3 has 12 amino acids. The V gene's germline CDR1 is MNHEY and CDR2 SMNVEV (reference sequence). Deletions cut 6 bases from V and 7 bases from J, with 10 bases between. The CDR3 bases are TGTGCCAGCAGGACAGGAGGACAGCCCCAGCATTTT. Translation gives CASRTGGQPQHF.

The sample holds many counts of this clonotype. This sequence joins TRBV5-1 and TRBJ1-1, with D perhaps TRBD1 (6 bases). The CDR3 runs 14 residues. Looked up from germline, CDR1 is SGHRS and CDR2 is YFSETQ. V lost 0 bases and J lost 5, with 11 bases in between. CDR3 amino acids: CASSLVGQGTEAFF. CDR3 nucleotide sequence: TGCGCCAGCAGCTTGGTAGGTCAGGGGACTGAAGCTTTCTTT.

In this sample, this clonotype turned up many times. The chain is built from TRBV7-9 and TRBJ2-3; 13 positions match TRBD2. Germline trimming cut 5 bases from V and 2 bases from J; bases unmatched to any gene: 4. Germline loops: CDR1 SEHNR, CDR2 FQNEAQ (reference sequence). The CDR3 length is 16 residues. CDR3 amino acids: CASSPTSGGATDTQYF. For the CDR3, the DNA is TGTGCCAGCAGCCCCACTAGCGGGGGGGCCACAGATACGCAGTATTTT.

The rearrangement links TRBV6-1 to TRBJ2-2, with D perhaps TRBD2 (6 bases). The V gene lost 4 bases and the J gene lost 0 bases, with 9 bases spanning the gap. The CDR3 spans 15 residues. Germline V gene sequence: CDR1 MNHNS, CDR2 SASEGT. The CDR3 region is CASSGRDPNTGELFF. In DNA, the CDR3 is TGTGCCAGCAGTGGGAGGGACCCGAACACCGGGGAGCTGTTTTTT.